This T cell receptor beta chain was identified during a study of OX40 agonist ivuxolimab in advanced cancers. Study information: With ivuxolimab, an agonistic anti-OX40 (CD134) antibody, patients were treated. General study points: Specificity for antigen went undetermined in the expanded peripheral T cells.

Prior autoimmune disease or systemic immunosuppression barred patients. Regarding this clone: Its specificity is unknown.

The CDR3 totals 16 residues. V lost 4 bases, J lost 8 bases, and 12 bases stayed unmatched. CDR1 LGHNA and CDR2 YNFKEQ come from the germline V gene. Assay used: immunoSEQ multiplex PCR; TCRdb lists only in-frame clones, some missing. Of around 100,000 clones in the sample, 89% are singletons; the top ten hold about 0.15%. The chain combines TRBV4-2 with TRBJ1-1, with 11 nucleotides matching TRBD1. This TCR came from an adult with an advanced solid tumor such as melanoma, head and neck, liver or kidney cancer. The specimen comprised CD4+ or CD8+ T cells sorted from blood, sampled in a trial of the OX40 agonist ivuxolimab. CDR3 protein: CASSLTYGTGGPEAFF. The CDR3 nucleotides read TGTGCCAGCAGCCTAACTTACGGGACAGGGGGGCCCGAAGCTTTCTTT.